This T cell receptor beta chain was recorded in a study of OX40 agonist ivuxolimab in advanced cancers. Looking at the study overall: The study treated patients with ivuxolimab, an agonistic anti-OX40 (CD134) antibody.

Clones were sequenced by immunoSEQ multiplex PCR, and TCRdb holds only the in-frame ones, with some missing. Counted here are tens of thousands of clones, around four fifths occurring once; the ten biggest clones make up roughly 3.3%. The CDR3 has 15 residues. Germline V CDR1 and CDR2: SGHRS, YFSETQ. The V and J ends lost 4 bases and 4 bases, in that order; junction bases with no gene match: 6. V is TRBV5-1 and J is TRBJ2-3; TRBD1 matches 10 bases. The sequences come from CD4+ or CD8+ T cells sorted from blood, collected in a trial of the OX40 agonist ivuxolimab. This receptor was taken from an adult with an advanced solid tumor such as melanoma, head and neck, liver or kidney cancer. CDR3 in DNA: TGCGCCAGCAGCCTGACAGGGGGCGACTCAGATACGCAGTATTTT. Encoded protein: CASSLTGGDSDTQYF. Full variable domain (remainder filled in from reference TRBV5-1 and TRBJ2-3): KAGVTQTPRYLIKTRGQQVTLSCSPISGHRSVSWYQQTPGQGLQFLFEYFSETQRNKGNFPGRFSGRQFSNSRSEMNVSTLELGDSALYLCASSLTGGDSDTQYFGPGTRLTVL.